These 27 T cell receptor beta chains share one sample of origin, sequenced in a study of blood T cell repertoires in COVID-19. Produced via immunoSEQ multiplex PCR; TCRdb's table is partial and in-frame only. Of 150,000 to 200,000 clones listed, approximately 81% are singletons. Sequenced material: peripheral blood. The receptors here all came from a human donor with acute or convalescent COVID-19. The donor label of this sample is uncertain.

The CDR3 coding sequence is TGTGCCAGCAGTGCCGGGGACAGGGCAGCCGGGGAGCTGTTTTTT. Translated, it gives CASSAGDRAAGELFF. V gene TRBV28 combines with J gene TRBJ2-2, with 9 bases that match TRBD1. The CDR3 length is 15 residues. Trimming at V came to 5 bases and at J to 6 bases, leaving 7 bases not matched to a gene. Germline values: CDR1 MDHEN, CDR2 SYDVKM.

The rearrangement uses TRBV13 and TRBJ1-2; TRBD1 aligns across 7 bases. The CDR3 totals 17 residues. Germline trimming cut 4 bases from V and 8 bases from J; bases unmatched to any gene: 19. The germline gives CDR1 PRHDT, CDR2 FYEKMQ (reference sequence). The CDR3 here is CASSSLATGINIGGYTF. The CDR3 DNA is TGTGCCAGCAGCTCCCTGGCGACAGGGATCAATATCGGCGGCTACACCTTC.

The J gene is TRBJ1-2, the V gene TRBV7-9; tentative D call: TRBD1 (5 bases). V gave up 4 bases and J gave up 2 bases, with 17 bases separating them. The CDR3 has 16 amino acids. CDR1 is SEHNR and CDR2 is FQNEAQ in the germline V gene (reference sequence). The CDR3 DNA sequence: TGTGCCAGCAGCTATGCCGGGACGGCGGGAAACTATGGCTACACCTTC. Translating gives CASSYAGTAGNYGYTF. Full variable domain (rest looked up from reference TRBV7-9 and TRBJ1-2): DTGVSQNPRHKITKRGQNVTFRCDPISEHNRLYWYRQTLGQGPEFLTYFQNEAQLEKSRLLSDRFSAERPKGSFSTLEIQRTEQGDSAMYLCASSYAGTAGNYGYTFGSGTRLTVV.

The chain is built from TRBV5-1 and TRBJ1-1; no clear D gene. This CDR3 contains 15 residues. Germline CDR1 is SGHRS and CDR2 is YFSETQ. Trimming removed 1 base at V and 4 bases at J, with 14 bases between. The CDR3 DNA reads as TGCGCCAGCAGCTTGTCTGCCTCAGGTACCACTGAAGCTTTCTTT. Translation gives CASSLSASGTTEAFF.

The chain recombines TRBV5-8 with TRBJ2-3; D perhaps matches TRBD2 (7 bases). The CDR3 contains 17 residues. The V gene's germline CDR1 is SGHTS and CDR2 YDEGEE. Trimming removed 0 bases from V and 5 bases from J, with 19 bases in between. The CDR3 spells CASSLGRGPGARDTQYF. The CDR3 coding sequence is TGTGCCAGCAGCTTGGGGCGGGGGCCAGGGGCTAGAGATACGCAGTATTTT.

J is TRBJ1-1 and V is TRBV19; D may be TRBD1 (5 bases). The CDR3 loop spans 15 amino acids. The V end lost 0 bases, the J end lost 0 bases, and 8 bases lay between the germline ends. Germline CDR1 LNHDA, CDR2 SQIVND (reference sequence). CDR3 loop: CASSIEGLMNTEAFF. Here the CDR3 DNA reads TGTGCCAGTAGTATAGAGGGACTCATGAACACTGAAGCTTTCTTT.

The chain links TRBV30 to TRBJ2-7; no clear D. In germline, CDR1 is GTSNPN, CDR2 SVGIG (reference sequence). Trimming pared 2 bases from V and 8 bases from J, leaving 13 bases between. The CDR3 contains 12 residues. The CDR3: CAWSSQVSQQYF. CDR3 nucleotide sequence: TGTGCCTGGAGTTCCCAGGTGTCTCAGCAGTACTTC.

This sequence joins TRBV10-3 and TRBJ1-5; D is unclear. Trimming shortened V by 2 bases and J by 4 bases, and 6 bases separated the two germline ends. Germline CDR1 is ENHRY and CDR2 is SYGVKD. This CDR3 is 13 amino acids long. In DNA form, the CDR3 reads TGTGCCATCAGTGAGGTAGAAAATCAGCCCCAGCATTTT. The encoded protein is CAISEVENQPQHF.

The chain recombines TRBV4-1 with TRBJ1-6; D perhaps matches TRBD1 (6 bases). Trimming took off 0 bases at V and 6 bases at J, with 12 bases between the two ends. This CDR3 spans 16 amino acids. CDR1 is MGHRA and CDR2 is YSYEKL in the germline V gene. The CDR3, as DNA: TGCGCCAGCAGCCAAGAACCAGGGACACTTAATTCACCCCTCCACTTT. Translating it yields CASSQEPGTLNSPLHF.

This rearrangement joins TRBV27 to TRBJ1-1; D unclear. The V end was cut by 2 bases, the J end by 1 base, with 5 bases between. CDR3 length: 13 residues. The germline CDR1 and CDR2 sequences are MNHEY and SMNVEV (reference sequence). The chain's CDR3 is CASSLMRNTEAFF. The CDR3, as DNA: TGTGCCAGCAGTTTAATGAGGAACACTGAAGCTTTCTTT.

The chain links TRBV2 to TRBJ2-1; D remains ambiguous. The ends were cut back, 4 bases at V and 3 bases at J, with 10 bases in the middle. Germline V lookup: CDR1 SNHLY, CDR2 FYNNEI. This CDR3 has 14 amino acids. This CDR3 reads CASSGAKYYNEQFF. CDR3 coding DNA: TGTGCCAGCAGTGGGGCAAAATACTACAATGAGCAGTTCTTC.

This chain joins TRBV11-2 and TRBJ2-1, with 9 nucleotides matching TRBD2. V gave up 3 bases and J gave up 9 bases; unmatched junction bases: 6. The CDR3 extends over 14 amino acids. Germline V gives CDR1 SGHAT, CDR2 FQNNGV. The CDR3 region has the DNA TGTGCCAGCAGCTTCGCGGGGGGGAGAAGTGAGCAGTTCTTC. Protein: CASSFAGGRSEQFF.

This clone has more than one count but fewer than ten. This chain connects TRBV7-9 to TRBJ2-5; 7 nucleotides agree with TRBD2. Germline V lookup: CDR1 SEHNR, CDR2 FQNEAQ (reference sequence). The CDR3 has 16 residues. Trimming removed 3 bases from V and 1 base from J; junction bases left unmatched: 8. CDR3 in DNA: TGTGCCAGCAGCTTTTCGTCGGCGGGGGTCCAAGAGACCCAGTACTTC. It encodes CASSFSSAGVQETQYF.

CDR3 protein: CASSTQSYEQYF. The CDR3 DNA sequence: TGTGCCAGCAGTACACAATCCTACGAGCAGTACTTC. V usage is TRBV6-6 and J usage is TRBJ2-7; D is uncertain. Germline V lookup: CDR1 MNHNY, CDR2 SVGAGI (reference sequence). The CDR3 is 12 residues long. Deletions cut 5 bases from V and 1 base from J, with 6 bases between.

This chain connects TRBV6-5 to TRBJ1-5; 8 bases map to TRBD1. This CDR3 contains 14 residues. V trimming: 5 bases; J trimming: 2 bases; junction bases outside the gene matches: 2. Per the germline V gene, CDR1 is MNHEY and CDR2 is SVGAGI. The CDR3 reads CASSIQGGNQPQHF. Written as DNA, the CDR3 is TGTGCCAGCAGTATACAGGGGGGCAATCAGCCCCAGCATTTT.

CDR3 coding DNA: TGCAGCGTCAAACGGGACACGGCCGAAAAACTGTTTTTT. It codes for CSVKRDTAEKLFF. The chain combines TRBV29-1 with TRBJ1-4; D may be TRBD1 (6 bases). Germline V gives CDR1 SQVTM, CDR2 ANQGSEA. V lost 6 bases, J lost 8 bases, and 16 bases lay in between. The CDR3 spans 13 residues.

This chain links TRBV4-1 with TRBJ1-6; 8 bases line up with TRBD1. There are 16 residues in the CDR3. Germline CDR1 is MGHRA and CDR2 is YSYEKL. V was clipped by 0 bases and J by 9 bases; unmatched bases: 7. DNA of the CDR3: TGCGCCAGCAGCCAAGATGAGGACAGGGTTTCTTCACCCCTCCACTTT. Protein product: CASSQDEDRVSSPLHF.

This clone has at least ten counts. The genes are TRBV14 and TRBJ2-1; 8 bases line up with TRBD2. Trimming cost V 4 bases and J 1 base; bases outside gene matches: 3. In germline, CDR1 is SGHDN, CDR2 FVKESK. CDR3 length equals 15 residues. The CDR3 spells CASSPRGGSYNEQFF. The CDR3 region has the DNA TGTGCCAGCAGCCCCCGGGGGGGTTCCTACAATGAGCAGTTCTTC.

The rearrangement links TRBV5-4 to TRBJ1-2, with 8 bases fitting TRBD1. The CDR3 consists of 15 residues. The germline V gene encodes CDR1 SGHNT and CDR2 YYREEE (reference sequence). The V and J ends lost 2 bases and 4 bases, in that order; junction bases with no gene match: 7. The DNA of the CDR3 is TGTGCCAGCAGCTTAGGGTGGGACAGGATCTATGGCTACACCTTC. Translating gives CASSLGWDRIYGYTF.

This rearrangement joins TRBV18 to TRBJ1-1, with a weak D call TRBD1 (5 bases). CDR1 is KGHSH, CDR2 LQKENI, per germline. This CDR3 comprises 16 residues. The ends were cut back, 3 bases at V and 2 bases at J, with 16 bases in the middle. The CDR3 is CASSPPGGGKNTEAFF. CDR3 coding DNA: TGTGCCAGCTCACCTCCGGGGGGTGGTAAAAACACTGAAGCTTTCTTT.

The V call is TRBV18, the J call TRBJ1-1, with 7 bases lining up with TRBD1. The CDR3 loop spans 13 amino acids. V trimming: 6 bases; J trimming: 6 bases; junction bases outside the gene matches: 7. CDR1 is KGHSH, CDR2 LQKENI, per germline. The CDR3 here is CASSPDRDAEAFF. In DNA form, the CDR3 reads TGTGCCAGCTCTCCCGACAGGGATGCTGAAGCTTTCTTT.

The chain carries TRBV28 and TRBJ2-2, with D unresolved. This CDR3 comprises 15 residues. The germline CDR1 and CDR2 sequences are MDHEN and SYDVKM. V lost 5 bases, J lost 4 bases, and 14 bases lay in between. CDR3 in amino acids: CASSGPVPGTGELFF. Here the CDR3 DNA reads TGTGCCAGCAGTGGCCCTGTCCCAGGCACCGGGGAGCTGTTTTTT.

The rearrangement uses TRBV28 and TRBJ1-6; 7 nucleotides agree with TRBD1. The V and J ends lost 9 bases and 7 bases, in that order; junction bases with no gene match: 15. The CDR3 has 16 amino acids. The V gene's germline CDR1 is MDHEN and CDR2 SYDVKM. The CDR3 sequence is CASQAMGNRGNSPLHF. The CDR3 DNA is TGTGCCAGTCAAGCGATGGGGAACAGGGGCAATTCACCCCTCCACTTT. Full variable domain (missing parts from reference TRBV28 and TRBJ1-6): DVKVTQSSRYLVKRTGEKVFLECVQDMDHENMFWYRQDPGLGLRLIYFSYDVKMKEKGDIPEGYSVSREKKERFSLILESASTNQTSMYLCASQAMGNRGNSPLHFGNGTRLTVT.

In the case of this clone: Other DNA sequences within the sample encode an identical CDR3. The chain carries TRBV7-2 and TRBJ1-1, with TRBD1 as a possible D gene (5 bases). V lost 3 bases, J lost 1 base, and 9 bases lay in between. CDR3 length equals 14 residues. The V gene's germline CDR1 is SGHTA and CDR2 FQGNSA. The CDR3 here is CASSLVTGNTEAFF. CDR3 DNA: TGTGCCAGCAGCTTGGTCACAGGGAACACTGAAGCTTTCTTT.

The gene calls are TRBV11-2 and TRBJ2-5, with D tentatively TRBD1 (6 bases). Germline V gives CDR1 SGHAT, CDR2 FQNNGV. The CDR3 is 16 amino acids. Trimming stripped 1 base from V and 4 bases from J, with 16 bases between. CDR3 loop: CASSLVGQPIGETQYF. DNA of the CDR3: TGTGCCAGCAGCTTAGTGGGACAACCCATTGGAGAGACCCAGTACTTC.

The CDR3 spells CASSPDRGFTGELFF. The CDR3 bases are TGTGCCAGCAGCCCCGACAGGGGATTCACCGGGGAGCTGTTTTTT. The chain has TRBV11-2 and TRBJ2-2; 8 bases agree with TRBD1. V dropped 5 bases and J dropped 4; count of bases not matched to a gene: 6. CDR1 SGHAT and CDR2 FQNNGV come from the germline V gene. The CDR3 contains 15 residues.

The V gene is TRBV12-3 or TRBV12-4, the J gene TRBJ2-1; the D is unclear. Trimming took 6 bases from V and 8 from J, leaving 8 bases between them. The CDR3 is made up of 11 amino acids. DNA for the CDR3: TGTGCCAGCAGCATAGTATATGAGCAGTTCTTC. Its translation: CASSIVYEQFF.